Described below is a single TCR beta chain sequence and its context. Its antigen is currently unknown. This record belongs to a study of T cells in narcolepsy. Whole-study context: Enrolled donors included narcolepsy type 1 or type 2 patients and healthy controls.

Overall study results and limits: HCRT-specific and TRIB2-specific autoreactive clonotypes appeared among same-patient CSF and blood CD4+ clonotypes.

The CDR3 is 15 amino acids. Germline V gene lookup returns CDR1 SGHTA and CDR2 FQGNSA. Deletions cut 6 bases from V and 6 bases from J, with 17 bases between. The protocol was immunoSEQ multiplex PCR, while the TCRdb copy is restricted to in-frame clones and leaves out a portion. The data hold 30,000 to 40,000 clones, with 75% to 90% observed a single time. The J gene is TRBJ2-2, the V gene TRBV7-2; D is perhaps TRBD2 (6 bases). Specimen: CD45RA- memory CD4+ T cells from PBMCs. This TCR came from a human donor with narcolepsy. For the CDR3, the DNA is TGTGCCAGCAGTGACGCCTCTAGGAGGGCCGGGGAGCTGTTTTTT. This sequence encodes CASSDASRRAGELFF.